This T cell receptor beta chain was profiled in a study of regulatory T cells in long-lasting Graves disease. The study's findings and limits: Persistent disease showed a preference for TRBV28, TRBJ1-2 and TRBJ2-5.

The CDR3 contains 12 residues. V was trimmed by 3 bases and J by 8 bases, leaving 13 bases between them. Germline V gives CDR1 SQVTM, CDR2 ANQGSEA. A few counts support this clonotype. Its antigen is not identified. The sample's time point: persistent/refractory GD, antithyroid drugs over 5 years with positive TRAb. Scientists built the TCR library using RNA that was extracted from PBMCs. Graves' disease diagnoses followed American Thyroid Association guidelines. Patients hailed from an endocrinology department in Xi'an, China. Building of the TCR beta libraries involved iRepertoire HTBI primers and Arm-PCR of CDR3 regions. TCRdb processed the multiplex PCR reads anew with MiXCR; each CDR3 protein has one entry. The sample has around 450,000 distinct CDR3 sequences, 20% to 25% seen once.

This clonotype originated in a female donor with Graves disease. The sample here was peripheral blood mononuclear cells (PBMCs), taken when the disease was refractory, from a patient treated with antithyroid drugs. The chain has TRBV29-1 and TRBJ1-1, with D perhaps matching TRBD1 (6 bases). The CDR3 DNA is TGCAGCGTTGATCTCCCCGGGGGCGAAGCTTTCTTT. As protein: CSVDLPGGEAFF.